This T cell receptor beta chain was identified in a study of early T cells in non-severe SARS-CoV-2 infection. Turning to the study itself: Unsorted whole blood bulk RNA was sequenced, with unpaired chains. Whole-study results and caveats: Matching with VDJdb favored anti-spike CD8 responses (missing private and CD4 specificities).

In the library, individual cDNA molecules carried attached unique molecular identifiers. From the 5' RACE reads, TCRdb called clonotypes with MiXCR, one entry per CDR3 protein. Of approximately 22,000 distinct CDR3 sequences detected, 3.5% to 5% appear once; the ten largest clones hold roughly 20%. This clonotype was seen ten or more times. Its antigen is still unknown. Germline V lookup: CDR1 MDHEN, CDR2 SYDVKM. Trimming cost V 6 bases and J 2 bases, with 17 bases left between them. This CDR3 has 15 amino acids. V gene TRBV28 combines with J gene TRBJ2-7, with D maybe TRBD2 (5 bases). Input material: whole blood. The receptor's source is an adult who was a healthcare worker with PCR-confirmed SARS-CoV-2 infection or an uninfected control (not recorded which). The CDR3 DNA is TGTGCCAGCAGCGAAACCGGGAAGATCGCCTACGAGCAGTACTTC. Encoded protein: CASSETGKIAYEQYF.